The entry that follows covers one TCR beta chain sequence. Sequenced by immunoSEQ multiplex PCR; TCRdb stores in-frame clones only, minus some. The table includes over a million clones, about 77% detected once. The CDR3 has 15 residues. Trimming cost V 5 bases and J 2 bases; bases outside gene matches: 8. The germline gives CDR1 SGHTA, CDR2 FQGNSA. These data originate in a study of shared clonotypes between healthy human individuals. The sequenced material came from memory CD4+ T cells sorted from blood. Subset specified: CD45RA-negative fraction. The receptor comes from a man aged 18 to 29 in good health. This chain connects TRBV7-2 to TRBJ2-5; 7 bases map to TRBD1. This chain's CDR3 is CASSPRRTGQETQYF. CDR3 DNA sequence: TGTGCCAGCAGCCCTAGACGGACAGGACAAGAGACCCAGTACTTC.